The clone carrying this T cell receptor beta chain was found a few times. The antigen is undetermined. This entry comes from a study of T cells in narcolepsy. Germline V CDR1 and CDR2: LGHNA, YSLEER. The V segment lost 4 bases and the J segment 4 bases; nucleotides outside the gene matches: 6. This CDR3 comprises 14 residues. The study's findings and limits: Same-patient CSF and blood CD4+ T cell clonotypes included HCRT-specific and TRIB2-specific autoreactive ones.

Data came from immunoSEQ multiplex PCR; TCRdb stores just in-frame clones and leaves some out. The sample lists 10,000 to 12,000 clones, roughly 77% seen once, with approximately 22% in the top ten. The chain couples TRBV4-3 to TRBJ2-7, with 8 bases aligning to TRBD2. This sequence was found in a human donor with narcolepsy. Sequencing used CD45RA- memory CD8+ T cells from PBMCs. The CDR3 DNA is TGCGCCAGCAGCCTTTGGACTAGCCAGTACGAGCAGTACTTC. Translation: CASSLWTSQYEQYF.